Sequencing of this T cell receptor (beta chain) was carried out in a study of T cells in Graves' hyperthyroidism and ophthalmopathy. TCR beta CDR3 regions were amplified from RNA transcripts. HTBI primers drove first-round RT-PCR of the TCR CDR3. TCRdb re-derived calls from the multiplex PCR reads in MiXCR, one entry per CDR3 protein. The data contain roughly 500,000 distinct CDR3 sequences, more than 45% of them singletons. Many counts were recorded for this clonotype. The antigen remains unidentified. Uncontrolled infections, other autoimmune diseases, pregnancy or lactation led to exclusion of patients. General study findings and limits: The model anticipated ophthalmopathy a median about six months pre-onset. Classification by a 13 V-J model distinguished ophthalmopathy from stable hyperthyroidism.

The sample consisted of peripheral blood or thyroid tissue (not recorded which). This clonotype originated in an adult woman with Graves' disease, either hyperthyroidism or ophthalmopathy (not recorded which).

CDR3: CASTRRGGNTIYF. CDR3 nucleotides: TGTGCCAGCACACGGCGGGGAGGAAACACCATATATTTT. V usage is TRBV12-3 or TRBV12-4 and J usage is TRBJ1-3; D is undetermined. The CDR3 totals 13 residues. Trimming removed 7 bases from V and 4 bases from J, with 11 bases in between.